This T cell receptor (beta chain) was retrieved from a study of shared clonotypes between healthy human individuals. Study-wide findings and caveats: Relative to memory subsets, naive subsets generally showed larger estimated richness. Non-shared clonotypes had lower generation probabilities than those shared by all four donors.

In the case of this clone: Its antigen is unknown.

After removal of 4 bases from V and 6 bases from J, the junction contained 10 bases not matched to a gene. Per the germline V gene, CDR1 is SGHVS and CDR2 is FNYEAQ. The CDR3 contains 16 residues. At deep level, the assay was performed. Original methodology: Junction-only sequences without quality scores were provided by ImmunoSEQ, so filtering was different. Sequencing was performed with immunoSEQ multiplex PCR; in TCRdb, only in-frame clones are kept and a portion is missing. That table gives V, J and clone size, and the DNA gave D and trimming. Here the sample spans roughly 1.4 million clones, less than 99% being singletons.

This TCR came from a man aged 25-40 years in good health. Sequencing was performed on naive CD4+ T cells sorted from blood. Subset of the sample: CD45RA+ positively selected. This chain connects TRBV7-6 to TRBJ2-1, with 9 bases identical to TRBD2. The CDR3 nucleotides are TGTGCCAGCAGCTCCCCTAAGCGGGAGGCTGGCAATGAGCAGTTCTTC. The encoded protein is CASSSPKREAGNEQFF. The full variable domain, with the rest looked up from reference TRBV7-6 and TRBJ2-1, is GAGVSQSPRYKVTKRGQDVALRCDPISGHVSLYWYRQALGQGPEFLTYFNYEAQQDKSGLPNDRFSAERPEGSISTLTIQRTEQRDSAMYRCASSSPKREAGNEQFFGPGTRLTVL.